This T cell receptor (beta chain) is from a study of shared clonotypes between healthy human individuals. Participating donors were healthy, HIV-negative adults free of recent acute infections or vaccinations. From CD4+ cells came CD45RA+ naive and CD45RA-negative memory subsets. Trimming cost V 5 bases and J 3 bases; bases outside gene matches: 10. The CDR3 is 16 amino acids. Germline V gene lookup returns CDR1 SGHTA and CDR2 FQGTGA. This table comes from immunoSEQ multiplex PCR, and its TCRdb copy is limited to in-frame clones, with some not included. The table shows fewer than 1.8 million clones, with approximately 98.5% occurring only once.

The V and J genes are TRBV7-3 and TRBJ2-3, with 8 positions matching TRBD2. The receptor was isolated from a man aged 25-45 years in good health. The sequencing sample was made of naive CD4+ T cells sorted from blood. The subset is: CD45RA+ positively selected. Written as DNA, the CDR3 is TGTGCCAGCAGCCCCACCGGGGCGGGAGGAACAGATACGCAGTATTTT. Protein sequence: CASSPTGAGGTDTQYF.